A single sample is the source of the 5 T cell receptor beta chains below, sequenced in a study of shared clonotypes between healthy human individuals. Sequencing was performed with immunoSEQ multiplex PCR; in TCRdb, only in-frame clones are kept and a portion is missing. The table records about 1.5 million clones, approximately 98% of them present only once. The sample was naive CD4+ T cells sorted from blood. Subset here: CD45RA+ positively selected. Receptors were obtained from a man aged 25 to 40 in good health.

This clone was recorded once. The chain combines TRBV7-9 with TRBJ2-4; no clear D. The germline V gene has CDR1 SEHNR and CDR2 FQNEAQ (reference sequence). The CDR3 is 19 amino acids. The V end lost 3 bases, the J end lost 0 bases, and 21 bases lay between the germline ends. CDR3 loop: CASSFPTRDGSSAKNIQYF. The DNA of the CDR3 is TGTGCCAGCAGCTTTCCCACGCGCGACGGCAGTTCAGCCAAAAACATTCAGTACTTC.

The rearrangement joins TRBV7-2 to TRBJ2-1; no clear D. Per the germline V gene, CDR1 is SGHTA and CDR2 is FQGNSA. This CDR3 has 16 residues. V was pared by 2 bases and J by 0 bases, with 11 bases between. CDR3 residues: CASSLKSASSYNEQFF. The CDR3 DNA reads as TGTGCCAGCAGCTTAAAGAGCGCGAGCTCCTACAATGAGCAGTTCTTC.

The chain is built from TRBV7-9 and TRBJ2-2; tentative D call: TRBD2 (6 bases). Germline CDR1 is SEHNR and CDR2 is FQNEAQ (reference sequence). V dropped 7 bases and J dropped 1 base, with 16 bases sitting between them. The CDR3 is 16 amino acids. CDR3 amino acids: CASINGDSGNTGELFF. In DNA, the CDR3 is TGTGCCAGCATCAACGGGGATAGCGGGAACACCGGGGAGCTGTTTTTT. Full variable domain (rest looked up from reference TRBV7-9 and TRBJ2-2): DTGVSQNPRHKITKRGQNVTFRCDPISEHNRLYWYRQTLGQGPEFLTYFQNEAQLEKSRLLSDRFSAERPKGSFSTLEIQRTEQGDSAMYLCASINGDSGNTGELFFGEGSRLTVL.

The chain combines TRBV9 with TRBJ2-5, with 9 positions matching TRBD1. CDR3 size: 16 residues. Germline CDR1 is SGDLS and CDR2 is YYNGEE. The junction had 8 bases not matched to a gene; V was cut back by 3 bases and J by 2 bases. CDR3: CASSAAGQGPQETQYF. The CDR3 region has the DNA TGTGCCAGCAGCGCCGCGGGACAGGGCCCTCAAGAGACCCAGTACTTC.

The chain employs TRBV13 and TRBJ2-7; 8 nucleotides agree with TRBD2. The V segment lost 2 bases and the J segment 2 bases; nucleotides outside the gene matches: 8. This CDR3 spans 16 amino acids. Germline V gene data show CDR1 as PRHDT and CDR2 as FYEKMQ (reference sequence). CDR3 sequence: CASSLLSGSVTYEQYF. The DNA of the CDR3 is TGTGCCAGCAGCTTACTGAGCGGGAGTGTCACCTACGAGCAGTACTTC.